The rows below give T cell receptor beta chains drawn from one sample of a study of spatial heterogeneity in lung cancer. Each CDR3 protein is one row after TCRdb ran MiXCR on the 5' RACE reads. Here the sample spans some 120,000 distinct CDR3 sequences, approximately 12% being singletons. Sequenced here: PBMCs, sampled at follow-up. Every receptor here comes from a male donor with early-stage non-small cell lung cancer. CDR3s include the opening cysteine and the closing phenylalanine or tryptophan. Fields, in order: V gene, J gene, clone size, D gene, CDR3 DNA, CDR3 protein. A D gene is named only where the DNA matches it firmly. The size of a clone is reported for some rows only, either as once, few or many, or as a class for expanded clones.

TRBV3-1	TRBJ2-7	.	.	TGTGCCAGCAGCCAAGAAAGGAGCTCCTACGAGCAGTACTTC	CASSQERSSYEQYF
TRBV7-3	TRBJ2-1	.	.	TGTGCCAGCAGCTTATCTGGCAGGACTAACAATGAGCAGTTCTTC	CASSLSGRTNNEQFF
TRBV10-2	TRBJ2-3	many	.	TGCGCCAGCAGTGGTCCTAGGGGGATCAAAATGCTAGCACAGCTAGATACGCAGTATTTT	CASSGPRGIKMLAQLDTQYF
TRBV6-2/TRBV6-3	TRBJ2-2	few	TRBD2	TGTGCCAGCGGACCCCTTAGCGGGGGGCGTCGCGGGGAGCTGTTTTTT	CASGPLSGGRRGELFF
TRBV28	TRBJ2-7	few	TRBD1	TGTGCCAGCAGTGCGACAGGGACCGAGCAGTACTTC	CASSATGTEQYF
TRBV19	TRBJ1-4	few	.	TGTGCCAGTAGACAAAGACACTCGCCAGGAGCAACTAATGAAAAACTGTTTTTT	CASRQRHSPGATNEKLFF
TRBV18	TRBJ1-1	many	TRBD1	TGTGCCAGCTCACCACTTTCCGGGACAGGGGGCGGTCACACTGAAGCTTTCTTT	CASSPLSGTGGGHTEAFF
TRBV7-2	TRBJ2-2	few	.	TGTGCCAGCAGCTTAGCCAGACAGAACACCGGGGAGCTGTTTTTT	CASSLARQNTGELFF
TRBV19	TRBJ1-5	.	.	TGTGCCAGTAGTATCAGGGGAGACAATCAGCCCCAGCATTTT	CASSIRGDNQPQHF
TRBV6-5	TRBJ1-1	.	.	TGTGCCAGCGGTTCGAGGAAAGAAAGAACTGAAGCTTTCTTT	CASGSRKERTEAFF
TRBV24-1	TRBJ2-3	.	.	TGTGCCACCAGTGATTTCGGCGGGGCGTCCACAGATACGCAGTATTTT	CATSDFGGASTDTQYF
TRBV2	TRBJ2-7	.	.	TGTGCCAGCAGTGAAGCACGGACTACCTACGAGCAGTACTTC	CASSEARTTYEQYF
TRBV5-1	TRBJ1-3	many	.	TGCGCCAGCCGGATAGACGGGAACTCTGGAAACACCATATATTTT	CASRIDGNSGNTIYF
TRBV4-2	TRBJ1-3	few	.	TGTGCCAGCAGCCAAGGATCTGCTTGGTCGGCCGATTTT	CASSQGSAWSADF
TRBV11-2	TRBJ2-1	.	TRBD1	TGTGCCAGCATCGGACAGGGGGCCTATGAGCAGTTCTTC	CASIGQGAYEQFF
TRBV13	TRBJ2-1	.	TRBD2	TGTGCCAGCACTAAGACTAGCGTCTACAATGAGCAGTTCTTC	CASTKTSVYNEQFF
TRBV7-9	TRBJ2-7	many	.	TGTGCCAGCAGCCCCGGGCAGCACTCCTACGAGCAGTACTTC	CASSPGQHSYEQYF
TRBV28	TRBJ1-1	few	.	TGTGCCAGCATCACGACAGGAGTTGAAGCTTTCTTT	CASITTGVEAFF
TRBV29-1	TRBJ2-7	.	.	TGCAGCGTTAAGCAGGCCTTAGGCTCCTACGAGCAGTACTTC	CSVKQALGSYEQYF
TRBV9	TRBJ1-1	few	.	TGTGCCAGCAGCGGAACTTTGTGGGGTGAAGCTTTCTTT	CASSGTLWGEAFF
TRBV4-2	TRBJ2-1	.	TRBD2	TGTGCCAGCAGCCGCACTAGCGGGGGGGTGGTCCGCGGAGGTAATGAGCAGTTCTTC	CASSRTSGGVVRGGNEQFF
TRBV7-2	TRBJ1-4	few	TRBD1	TGTGCCAGCAGCATACGACAGGGGGCTAATGAAAAACTGTTTTTT	CASSIRQGANEKLFF
TRBV27	TRBJ1-2	many	.	TGTGCCAGCGCGGGGGAGGTTCCGCCTAACTATGGCTACACCTTC	CASAGEVPPNYGYTF
TRBV4-2	TRBJ2-5	many	.	TGTGCCAGCAGCCAACAATTAGGGCCCCAAGAGACCCAGTACTTC	CASSQQLGPQETQYF
TRBV11-3	TRBJ1-2	few	.	TGTGCCAGCAGCTCTGGAAATGGCTATGGCTACACCTTC	CASSSGNGYGYTF
TRBV11-1	TRBJ2-2	.	.	TGTGCCAGCAGCCCACACGTAAACACCGGGGAGCTGTTTTTT	CASSPHVNTGELFF